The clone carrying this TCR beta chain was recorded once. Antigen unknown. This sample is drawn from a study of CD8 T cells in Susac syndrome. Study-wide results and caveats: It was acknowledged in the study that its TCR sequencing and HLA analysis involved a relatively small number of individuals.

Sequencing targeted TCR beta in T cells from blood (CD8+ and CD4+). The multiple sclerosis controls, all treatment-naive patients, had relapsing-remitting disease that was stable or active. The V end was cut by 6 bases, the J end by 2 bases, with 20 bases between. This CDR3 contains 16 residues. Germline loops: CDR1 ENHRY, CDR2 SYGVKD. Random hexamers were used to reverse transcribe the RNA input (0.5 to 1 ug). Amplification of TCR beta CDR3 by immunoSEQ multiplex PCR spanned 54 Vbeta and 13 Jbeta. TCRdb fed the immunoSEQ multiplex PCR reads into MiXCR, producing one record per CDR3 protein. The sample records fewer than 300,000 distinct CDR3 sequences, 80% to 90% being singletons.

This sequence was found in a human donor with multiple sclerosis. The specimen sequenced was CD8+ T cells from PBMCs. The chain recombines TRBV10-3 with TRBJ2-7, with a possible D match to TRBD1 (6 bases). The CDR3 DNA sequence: TGTGCCATCAGCACCTTCCGGGGCAGGGGAACCTACGAGCAGTACTTC. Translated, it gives CAISTFRGRGTYEQYF.